The table lists the clone carrying this T cell receptor (beta chain) with a count of one. Its antigen is as yet unknown. Losses at the gene ends were 3 bases for V and 3 bases for J; bases not matched to a gene: 8. The germline V gene has CDR1 DFQATT and CDR2 SNEGSKA (reference sequence). The CDR3 has 15 residues. Patients selected for sequencing had displayed CD8+CD57+ cell expansion by flow cytometry. Each patient had severe acquired aplastic anemia. The record originates from a study of CD8+CD57+ T cells in acquired aplastic anemia. Template material for TCR beta VDJ and CDR3 profiling consisted of genomic DNA. TCRdb processed the reads anew with MiXCR; each CDR3 protein has one entry. The data contain tens of thousands of distinct CDR3 sequences, 55% to 75% of them singletons. Study-level findings and limits: About 30 shared CD8+ CDR3s appeared highly expressed within patients' immunodominant clones. A significant difference in CD8+ Simpson's diversity between patients and controls was not found.

The chain links TRBV20-1 to TRBJ1-5; 7 bases agree with TRBD1. The origin of this receptor is a human donor with aplastic anemia. The specimen was sorted CD4+, CD8+, or CD8+CD57+ T cells (not recorded which) from PBMCs. In DNA, the CDR3 is TGCAGTGCTAGTAACGCAGGGGGGGTCAATCAGCCCCAGCATTTT. Its translation is CSASNAGGVNQPQHF.